What follows describes a single T cell receptor beta chain. This record comes from a study of radiotherapy plus CTLA-4 blockade in lung cancer. CTLA-4 blockade using ipilimumab, together with focal radiation, was received by patients with chemo-refractory metastatic non-small-cell lung cancer. The V and J ends lost 3 bases and 8 bases respectively, with 8 bases between them. Germline V gives CDR1 SEHNR, CDR2 FQNEAQ (reference sequence). CDR3 size: 13 residues. Generated by immunoSEQ multiplex PCR, the TCRdb table keeps only in-frame clones and is missing some. The sample includes 85,000 to 130,000 clones, about 84% of them seen just once.

The sequences come from peripheral blood, collected from a patient treated with radiotherapy plus ipilimumab. This TCR was sampled from a human donor with non-small cell lung cancer that progressed on radiotherapy plus ipilimumab. Some clones in this sample may be carry-over from other donors' samples. The chain has TRBV7-9 and TRBJ1-6; no definite D call. CDR3 in amino acids: CASSFFGDSPLHF. The CDR3 nucleotides are TGTGCCAGCAGCTTTTTTGGGGATTCACCCCTCCACTTT.